This T cell receptor (beta chain) was sequenced in a study of a mutant IDH1 vaccine in newly diagnosed glioma. Study background: Patients underwent eight vaccinations, which took place in weeks 1, 3, 5, 7, 11, 15, 19 and 23. Onset of vaccination occurred 4-6 weeks following radiotherapy alone, or with temozolomide cycles. Previous care, which was radiotherapy, temozolomide, or both, most often involved both.

CDR1 and CDR2 (germline): KGHSH, LQKENI. The CDR3 is 15 residues long. V gave up 4 bases and J gave up 4 bases; unmatched junction bases: 6. Profiled with immunoSEQ multiplex PCR; TCRdb holds only in-frame clones, not every one. The sample shows 55,000 or so clones, over 75% of them seen only once. In the case of this clone: Its specificity is not known.

The time point here: week 11, during vaccination. The content of each vaccine dose was 300 ug of mutant IDH1 20-mer peptide, and topical imiquimod accompanied it. The sample was PBMCs, taken from a glioma patient whose treatment included an IDH1 peptide vaccine. This TCR came from a man between 45 and 60 years old with glioma. J is TRBJ1-1 and V is TRBV18; 10 nucleotides match TRBD1. The CDR3 spells CASSREGTGVTEAFF. The CDR3 DNA sequence: TGTGCCAGCTCACGGGAAGGGACAGGGGTCACTGAAGCTTTCTTT.